What follows are 17 T cell receptor beta chains derived from one specimen sequenced in a study of T cells in Graves' hyperthyroidism and ophthalmopathy. Researchers took RNA transcripts and amplified the TCR beta CDR3 regions from them. HTBI primers drove first-round RT-PCR of the TCR CDR3. TCRdb used MiXCR to reprocess the multiplex PCR reads, holding one entry per CDR3 protein. The table shows nearly 600,000 distinct CDR3 sequences, with approximately 15% occurring only once. Sequencing was done on a sample of blood. The receptors originated from a woman aged 18-30 years with Graves' ophthalmopathy.

V is TRBV20-1 and J is TRBJ2-7, with 9 positions matching TRBD2. Germline V lookup: CDR1 DFQATT, CDR2 SNEGSKA (reference sequence). The CDR3 has 15 residues. V shed 1 base and J 5 bases; nucleotides not matched to a gene: 9. The CDR3 reads CSARVAGGPKDEQYF. In DNA, the CDR3 is TGCAGTGCTAGAGTGGCGGGAGGGCCGAAGGACGAGCAGTACTTC.

This clonotype has more than one count but fewer than ten. One base away lies a much larger clone, so this may be a sequencing read error. The chain combines TRBV12-3 or TRBV12-4 with TRBJ2-5, with D possibly TRBD2 on 6 matching bases. CDR3 length equals 14 residues. CDR3 DNA: TGTGCCAGCAGCATCCTAGCGAGGCAAGAGGCCCAGTACTTC. Amino acid sequence: CASSILARQEAQYF.

This clonotype was recorded at least ten times. The V gene is TRBV19, the J gene TRBJ1-2, with 9 nucleotides matching TRBD1. CDR1 LNHDA and CDR2 SQIVND come from the germline V gene (reference sequence). The length of the CDR3 is 14 residues. The V gene end was trimmed by 7 bases and the J gene end by 4 bases; junction bases not matched to a gene: 7. The CDR3 bases are TGTGCCAGTACCCAACGGACAGGGGTCTATGGCTACACCTTC. The encoded protein is CASTQRTGVYGYTF.

This clonotype was counted many times. The chain has TRBV20-1 and TRBJ1-1; no firm D call. The V gene lost 3 bases and the J gene lost 1 base, with 3 bases spanning the gap. Per the germline V gene, CDR1 is DFQATT and CDR2 is SNEGSKA (reference sequence). This CDR3 region has 11 residues. The CDR3 nucleotides are TGCAGTGCTAGCACGAACACTGAAGCTTTCTTT. Translating gives CSASTNTEAFF.

This clonotype has a count of ten or more. The CDR3 DNA is TGTGCCAGCAACCCCACGGGCGGGGGAGAGACCCAGTACTTC. Protein product: CASNPTGGGETQYF. The rearrangement joins TRBV11-2 to TRBJ2-5; 7 bases align to TRBD2. V trimming: 7 bases; J trimming: 4 bases; junction bases outside the gene matches: 9. Germline V gene data show CDR1 as SGHAT and CDR2 as FQNNGV. The CDR3 has 14 amino acids.

This clonotype occurred many times. The genes are TRBV6-6 and TRBJ2-5, with a weak D call TRBD1 (6 bases). Deletions cut 0 bases from V and 2 bases from J, with 10 bases between. Germline-derived CDR1 and CDR2 are MNHNY and SVGAGI (reference sequence). This CDR3 has 15 amino acids. CDR3 sequence reads: CASSYSGQKQETQYF. Written as DNA, the CDR3 is TGTGCCAGCAGTTACTCGGGACAAAAGCAAGAGACCCAGTACTTC.

This clonotype was picked up many times. The rearrangement links TRBV12-3 or TRBV12-4 to TRBJ1-2; 7 nucleotides align to TRBD1. J gave up 3 bases and V 8 bases, and 9 bases lay outside the gene matches. This CDR3 is built from 14 residues. The CDR3 DNA is TGTGCCAGCCAAAATCTAGGGACAGACTATGGCTACACCTTC. Translated: CASQNLGTDYGYTF.

This clonotype showed up many times. This chain uses TRBV24-1 with TRBJ2-7, with TRBD1 identical over 9 bases. The CDR3 loop spans 15 amino acids. Looked up from germline, CDR1 is KGHDR and CDR2 is SFDVKD. After removal of 4 bases from V and 6 bases from J, the junction contained 9 bases not matched to a gene. The CDR3 sequence is CATSESGQGTREQYF. In DNA form, the CDR3 reads TGTGCCACCAGTGAGTCGGGACAGGGCACCCGCGAGCAGTACTTC.

This clonotype showed up many times. The V call is TRBV27, the J call TRBJ2-7; D is possibly TRBD1 or TRBD2 (5 bases each). The CDR3 is 16 amino acids. Trimming cost V 3 bases and J 4 bases, with 19 bases left between them. Germline CDR1 MNHEY, CDR2 SMNVEV (reference sequence). The CDR3 here is CASSFTGRRNQYEQYF. In nucleotides, the CDR3 is TGTGCCAGCAGTTTTACGGGACGTCGGAACCAGTACGAGCAGTACTTC.

This clonotype appeared a few times. The J gene is TRBJ1-4, the V gene TRBV7-2, with TRBD1 as a possible D gene (5 bases). Trimming removed 5 bases at V and 1 base at J, with 11 bases between. CDR1 is SGHTA, CDR2 FQGNSA, per germline. CDR3 length equals 15 residues. Written as DNA, the CDR3 is TGTGCCAGCAGCAAAAATGGGGGAACTAATGAAAAACTGTTTTTT. It encodes CASSKNGGTNEKLFF.

This clonotype has ten or more counts. This chain joins TRBV12-3 or TRBV12-4 and TRBJ2-1, with 14 bases that match TRBD2. The CDR3 runs 16 residues. V dropped 5 bases and J dropped 8; count of bases not matched to a gene: 8. Written as DNA, the CDR3 is TGTGCCAGCAGTCCCACCGGGACTAGCGGGAGCCATGAGCAGTTCTTC. It is translated as CASSPTGTSGSHEQFF.

In its sample, this clonotype was seen many times. This rearrangement joins TRBV5-5 to TRBJ1-4; possible D gene TRBD1, 5 bases. This CDR3 contains 17 residues. Germline V gene lookup returns CDR1 SGHKS and CDR2 YYEKEE (reference sequence). V was shortened by 4 bases and J by 7 bases, with 23 bases between the two germline ends. CDR3 DNA sequence: TGTGCCAGCAGCGGGGGAGGGGCCCCCACTTCAGGTGAAAAACTGTTTTTT. Residues: CASSGGGAPTSGEKLFF.

The chain joins TRBV12-3 or TRBV12-4 to TRBJ2-2; D is uncertain. V was cut by 4 bases and J by 0 bases, with 18 bases left in between. This CDR3 region has 18 residues. In DNA form, the CDR3 reads TGTGCCAGCAGTTCCTTGGGGTCGCGCCATGCGAACACCGGGGAGCTGTTTTTT. It is translated as CASSSLGSRHANTGELFF.

This clonotype showed up many times. The chain joins TRBV14 to TRBJ2-5; no clear D. V was cut by 2 bases and J by 2 bases, with 6 bases left in between. Germline V CDR1 and CDR2: SGHDN, FVKESK. The CDR3 totals 13 residues. For the CDR3, the DNA is TGTGCCAGCAGCCAAAGGCAGCAAGAGACCCAGTACTTC. Translation gives CASSQRQQETQYF.

This clonotype showed up many times. The rearrangement uses TRBV30 and TRBJ2-3; D is perhaps TRBD2 (6 bases). The CDR3 covers 13 residues. V was shortened by 2 bases and J by 4 bases, with 10 bases between the two germline ends. Germline V CDR1 and CDR2: GTSNPN, SVGIG (reference sequence). CDR3 in amino acids: CAWSPREADTQYF. DNA for the CDR3: TGTGCCTGGAGTCCCAGGGAGGCAGATACGCAGTATTTT.

The rearrangement links TRBV29-1 to TRBJ2-7; D is ambiguous. The CDR3 spans 14 residues. The V gene lost 3 bases and the J gene lost 2 bases, with 14 bases spanning the gap. Germline CDR1 and CDR2: SQVTM and ANQGSEA. This CDR3 reads CSVEPTKAPYEQYF. For the CDR3, the DNA is TGCAGCGTTGAGCCTACCAAAGCCCCCTACGAGCAGTACTTC.

The J gene is TRBJ2-7, the V gene TRBV9; D unclear. V was shortened by 0 bases and J by 3 bases, with 7 bases between the two germline ends. CDR1 and CDR2 (germline): SGDLS, YYNGEE. The length of the CDR3 is 13 residues. The CDR3 bases are TGTGCCAGCAGCGTAGGTGTGGACTACGAGCAGTACTTC. This codes for CASSVGVDYEQYF.